The source of this T cell receptor (beta chain) is a study of immune evolution from preneoplasia to lung adenocarcinoma. The study's findings and limits: Clonality was highest in normal lung, lower in later-stage lesions apparently.

Libraries were prepared by immunoSEQ multiplex PCR; TCRdb keeps only in-frame clonotypes and omits some of them. Found here are more than 5,000 clones, roughly 77% of them singletons; the top ten hold 5.5% to 6%. As to this clone: Its antigen is unknown.

The sequence derives from a person aged 45 to 59 with lung adenocarcinoma. The sequenced sample was FFPE invasive lung adenocarcinoma tissue.

DNA of the CDR3: TGTGCCTGGAGTGAGACAGTCGGGACTGAAGCTTTCTTT. Translation: CAWSETVGTEAFF. This rearrangement joins TRBV30 to TRBJ1-1; D perhaps matches TRBD1 (5 bases). The CDR3 is made up of 13 amino acids. The germline V gene encodes CDR1 GTSNPN and CDR2 SVGIG (reference sequence). Trimming took off 1 base at V and 5 bases at J, with 11 bases between the two ends.